Listed here are 15 T cell receptor beta chains from one sample, sequenced in a study of metastatic and nonmetastatic thyroid tumors. Each patient went into thyroid surgery without having received any treatment. TCRdb reanalyzed the PCR reads with MiXCR. The sample consists of approximately 35,000 clones, 35% of them appearing once. Sequenced material: tumor tissue. The receptors were sampled from a female donor with papillary thyroid cancer or a benign thyroid nodule (not recorded which). Some clones in this sample may be carry-over from other donors' samples.

The chain uses TRBV7-3 and TRBJ2-7; D may be TRBD1 (5 bases). V lost 5 bases and J lost 5, with 13 bases in between. The CDR3 consists of 13 residues. Germline CDR1 is SGHTA and CDR2 is FQGTGA. The CDR3 DNA is TGTGCCAGCAGCCAGGGTGCGGCTAACGAGCAGTACTTC. It is translated as CASSQGAANEQYF.

The V call is TRBV30, the J call TRBJ2-7; TRBD1 agrees at 10 bases. The V segment lost 3 bases and the J segment 5 bases; nucleotides outside the gene matches: 7. CDR1 GTSNPN and CDR2 SVGIG come from the germline V gene (reference sequence). This CDR3 region has 14 residues. In nucleotides, the CDR3 is TGTGCCTGGAGAGACCGGGACAGGGGCCACGAGCAGTACTTC. Its translation is CAWRDRDRGHEQYF. The full variable domain, with the rest looked up from reference TRBV30 and TRBJ2-7, is SQTIHQWPATLVQPVGSPLSLECTVEGTSNPNLYWYRQAAGRGLQLLFYSVGIGQISSEVPQNLSASRPQDRQFILSSKKLLLSDSGFYLCAWRDRDRGHEQYFGPGTRLTVT.

This clone has a handful of counts. The V gene is TRBV7-6, the J gene TRBJ2-2; TRBD2 matches 8 bases. Trimming at V came to 2 bases and at J to 0 bases, leaving 11 bases not matched to a gene. The germline CDR1 and CDR2 sequences are SGHVS and FNYEAQ. CDR3 size: 19 residues. The CDR3, as DNA: TGTGCCAGCAGCTTATATCAGGGGCTAGCGGGCACGAACACCGGGGAGCTGTTTTTT. This codes for CASSLYQGLAGTNTGELFF.

This clone was counted only a few times. The V and J genes are TRBV6-2 or TRBV6-3 and TRBJ1-2; D remains ambiguous. There are 15 residues in the CDR3. Germline CDR1 reads MNHEY; CDR2 reads SVGEGT. Trimming cost V 0 bases and J 4 bases, with 12 bases left between them. In nucleotides, the CDR3 is TGTGCCAGCAGTTACTCCGGCGGGTCGACCTATGGCTACACCTTC. This codes for CASSYSGGSTYGYTF.

The chain uses TRBV20-1 and TRBJ1-3; D call uncertain. This CDR3 spans 14 amino acids. Trimming took off 3 bases at V and 0 bases at J, with 9 bases between the two ends. The germline V gene has CDR1 DFQATT and CDR2 SNEGSKA (reference sequence). The CDR3, as DNA: TGCAGTGCTAGGCCCGATCGCTCTGGAAACACCATATATTTT. This gives the protein CSARPDRSGNTIYF.

This sequence joins TRBV6-1 and TRBJ2-7, with a weak D call TRBD1 (5 bases). With 6 bases removed from V and 3 bases from J, the gap between germline ends came to 12 bases. This CDR3 has 13 amino acids. Germline CDR1 and CDR2: MNHNS and SASEGT. CDR3 amino acids: CASRNPGRYEQYF. The CDR3 region has the DNA TGTGCCAGCAGAAACCCAGGGCGCTACGAGCAGTACTTC.

This clone was observed a few times. The chain is built from TRBV27 and TRBJ1-2; TRBD1 agrees at 12 bases. Germline V gene lookup returns CDR1 MNHEY and CDR2 SMNVEV (reference sequence). The length of the CDR3 is 13 residues. J was trimmed by 11 bases and V by 5 bases; bases with no gene match: 6. CDR3 region: CASSGDRGLVYTF. CDR3 nucleotide sequence: TGTGCCAGCAGTGGGGACAGGGGGCTCGTGTACACCTTC.

This chain connects TRBV6-9 to TRBJ2-2; D remains unclear. Germline V gene sequence: CDR1 MNHGY, CDR2 SVAAGI. The CDR3 spans 13 residues. V lost 4 bases and J 3 bases, leaving 6 bases between the germline ends. The CDR3 loop is CASSSGDTGELFF. The CDR3 bases are TGTGCCAGCAGTTCCGGTGACACCGGGGAGCTGTTTTTT.

To note about this clone: Possible read error: a much larger clone is one base away. The V call is TRBV28, the J call TRBJ2-4; D possibly corresponds to TRBD2 (5 bases). This CDR3 has 15 amino acids. Germline lookup yields CDR1 MDHEN and CDR2 SYDVKM. The CDR3 loop is CAISRRSGAKNIQYF. CDR3 DNA sequence: TGTGCCATCAGTCGGAGGTCGGGGGCCAAAAACATTCAGTACTTC.

This clone was seen a few times. The gene calls are TRBV24-1 and TRBJ1-6; 7 bases are a match to TRBD1. Losses at the gene ends were 8 bases for V and 9 bases for J; bases not matched to a gene: 6. CDR1 and CDR2 (germline): KGHDR, SFDVKD. The CDR3 runs to 13 residues. This chain's CDR3 is CATTGGDGSPLHF. For the CDR3, the DNA is TGTGCCACCACAGGGGGAGACGGTTCACCCCTCCACTTT.

This chain connects TRBV12-3 or TRBV12-4 to TRBJ2-3; TRBD2 matches 7 bases. Trimming removed 5 bases from V and 4 bases from J; junction bases left unmatched: 6. This CDR3 comprises 14 residues. The CDR3 is CASSPRTRPDTQYF. CDR3 bases: TGTGCCAGCAGTCCCAGGACTAGACCAGATACGCAGTATTTT.

The gene calls are TRBV6-5 and TRBJ2-2; TRBD2 matches at 13 bases. V lost 2 bases and J lost 3; bases outside the gene matches: 6. The CDR3 extends over 18 amino acids. Per the germline V gene, CDR1 is MNHEY and CDR2 is SVGAGI. CDR3 nucleotides: TGTGCCAGCAGTTACCGAAGACTAGCGGGGGGCTACACCGGGGAGCTGTTTTTT. Its protein product is CASSYRRLAGGYTGELFF.

This clone has only a few counts. The rearrangement links TRBV29-1 to TRBJ2-1, with 7 bases identical to TRBD1. The CDR3 extends over 16 amino acids. The germline V gene encodes CDR1 SQVTM and CDR2 ANQGSEA. V shed 0 bases and J 9 bases; nucleotides not matched to a gene: 14. DNA for the CDR3: TGCAGCGTTGAAGAGATCGAGACAGGGTCGAGTGGTGAGCAGTTCTTC. This encodes CSVEEIETGSSGEQFF.

This clone was counted a few times. This chain uses TRBV2 with TRBJ2-1, with D possibly matching TRBD1 (5 bases). The germline V and J ends were trimmed by 4 bases and 2 bases, with 12 bases remaining between them. Germline V gene lookup returns CDR1 SNHLY and CDR2 FYNNEI. The CDR3 has 15 amino acids. The CDR3 nucleotides are TGTGCCAGCAGTGTAGGCAGGGTCGCCTACAATGAGCAGTTCTTC. It is translated as CASSVGRVAYNEQFF.

The rearrangement links TRBV3-1 to TRBJ2-7; the D is unclear. Trimming left V 2 bases short and J 0 bases short, with 2 bases between. CDR1 is LGHDT and CDR2 is YNNKEL in the germline V gene (reference sequence). CDR3 size: 12 residues. Here the CDR3 DNA reads TGTGCCAGCAGCCAATTCTCCTACGAGCAGTACTTC. Protein: CASSQFSYEQYF.